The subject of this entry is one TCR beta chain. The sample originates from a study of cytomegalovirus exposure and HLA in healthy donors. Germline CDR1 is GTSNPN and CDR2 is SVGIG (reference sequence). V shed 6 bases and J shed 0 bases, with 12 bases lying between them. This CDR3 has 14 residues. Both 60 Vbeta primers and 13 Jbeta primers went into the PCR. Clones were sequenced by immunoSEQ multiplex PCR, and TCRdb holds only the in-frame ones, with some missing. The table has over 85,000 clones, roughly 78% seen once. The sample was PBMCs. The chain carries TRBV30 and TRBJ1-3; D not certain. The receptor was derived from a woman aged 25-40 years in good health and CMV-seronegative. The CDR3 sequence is CACGPGPSGNTIYF. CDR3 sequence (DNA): TGTGCCTGTGGCCCAGGCCCCTCTGGAAACACCATATATTTT.